This entry describes one T cell receptor (beta chain). The data originate from a study of blood T cell repertoires in COVID-19. Study as a whole: The study drew acute and convalescent COVID-19 samples from the United States, Italy and Spain. PBMCs, B-cell-depleted T cells, or T cells were the source of the cDNA or gDNA that made up the material.

Trimming cost V 0 bases and J 6 bases, with 11 bases left between them. The CDR3 runs 15 residues. The germline V gene encodes CDR1 LGHDT and CDR2 YNNKEL (reference sequence). Per the original methods: By means of reference gene primer amplification, nucleated cell counts were estimated. Some clones are missing from TCRdb's copy, which holds only in-frame ones; the method was immunoSEQ multiplex PCR. D and trimming were read from the DNA, whereas the V and J calls and clone size are those reported in that table. The data contain about 110,000 clones, around 86% of them singletons. Sequencing used peripheral blood. The chain carries TRBV3-1 (or the pseudogene TRBV3-2) and TRBJ2-2; D is perhaps TRBD2 (5 bases). This TCR came from a woman between 65 and 79 years old with acute or convalescent COVID-19. CDR3 DNA sequence: TGTGCCAGCAGCCAAGATCACCCCGGGGCCGGGGAGCTGTTTTTT. It encodes CASSQDHPGAGELFF.